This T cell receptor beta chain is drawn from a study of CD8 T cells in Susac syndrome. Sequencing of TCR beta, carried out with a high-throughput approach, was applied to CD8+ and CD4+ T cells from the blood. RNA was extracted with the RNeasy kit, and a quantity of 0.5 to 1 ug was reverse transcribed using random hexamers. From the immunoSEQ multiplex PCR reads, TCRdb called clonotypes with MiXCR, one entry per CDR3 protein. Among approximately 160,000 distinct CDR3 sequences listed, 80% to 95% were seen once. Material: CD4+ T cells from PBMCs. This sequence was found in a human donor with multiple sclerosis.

The CDR3 DNA reads as TGTGCCAGCAGACCCAGGGACCCAACTAATGAAAAACTGTTTTTT. It translates to CASRPRDPTNEKLFF. The chain recombines TRBV4-2 with TRBJ1-4; possibly TRBD1 for D (5 bases). CDR3 size: 15 residues. Germline V gene data show CDR1 as LGHNA and CDR2 as YNFKEQ. V dropped 6 bases and J dropped 0 bases, with 11 bases sitting between them.